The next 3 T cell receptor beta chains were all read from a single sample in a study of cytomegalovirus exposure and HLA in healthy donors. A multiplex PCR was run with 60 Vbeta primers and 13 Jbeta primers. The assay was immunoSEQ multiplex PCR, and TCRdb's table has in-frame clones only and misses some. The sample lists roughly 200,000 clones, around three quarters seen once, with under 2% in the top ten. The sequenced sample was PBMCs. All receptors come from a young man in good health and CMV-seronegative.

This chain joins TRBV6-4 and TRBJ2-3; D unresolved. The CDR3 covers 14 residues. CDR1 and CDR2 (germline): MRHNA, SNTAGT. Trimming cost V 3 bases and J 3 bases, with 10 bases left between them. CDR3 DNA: TGTGCCAGCAGTGAGGGCCCCGAGACAGATACGCAGTATTTT. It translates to CASSEGPETDTQYF.

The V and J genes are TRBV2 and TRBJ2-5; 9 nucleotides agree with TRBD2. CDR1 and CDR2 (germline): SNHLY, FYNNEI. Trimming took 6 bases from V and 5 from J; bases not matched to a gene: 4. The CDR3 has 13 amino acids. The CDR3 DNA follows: TGTGCCAGCAGGCTAGCGGGACGTGAGACCCAGTACTTC. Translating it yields CASRLAGRETQYF.

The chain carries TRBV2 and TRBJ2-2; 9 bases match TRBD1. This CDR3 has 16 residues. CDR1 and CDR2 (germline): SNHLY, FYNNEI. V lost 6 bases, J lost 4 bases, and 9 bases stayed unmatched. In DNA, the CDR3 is TGTGCCAGCAGCACCACAGGGGGCGCCGGCACCGGGGAGCTGTTTTTT. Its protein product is CASSTTGGAGTGELFF.